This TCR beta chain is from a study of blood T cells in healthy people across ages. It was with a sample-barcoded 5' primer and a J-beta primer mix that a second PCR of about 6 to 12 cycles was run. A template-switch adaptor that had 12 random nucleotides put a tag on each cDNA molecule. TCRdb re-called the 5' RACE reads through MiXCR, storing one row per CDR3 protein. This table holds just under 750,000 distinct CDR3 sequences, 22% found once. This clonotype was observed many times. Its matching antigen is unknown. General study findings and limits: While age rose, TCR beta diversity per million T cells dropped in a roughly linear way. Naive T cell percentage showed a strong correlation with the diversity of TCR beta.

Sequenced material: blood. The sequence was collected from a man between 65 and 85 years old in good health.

The CDR3 DNA is TGTGCCAGCAGCTTAGGGTCCTACAGGGGACGACCGTACAATGAGCAGTTCTTC. Translating gives CASSLGSYRGRPYNEQFF. This rearrangement joins TRBV7-9 to TRBJ2-1; TRBD1 matches 7 bases. V dropped 1 base and J dropped 4; count of bases not matched to a gene: 13. Germline loops: CDR1 SEHNR, CDR2 FQNEAQ (reference sequence). This CDR3 comprises 18 residues.